The 18 T cell receptor beta chains reported below all come from one sample, sequenced in a study of T-cell reconstitution after alpha-beta-depleted transplantation in children. A library of TCRbeta sequences, prepared with unique molecular identifiers, was generated. Via MiXCR, TCRdb re-called the PCR reads, giving one row per CDR3 protein. The sample includes about 310,000 distinct CDR3 sequences, over 20% of them seen just once. This specimen consisted of PBMCs, mostly from graft donor cells, obtained 180 days after TCRalphabeta/CD19-depleted stem cell transplant. The receptors come from a male patient younger than 18 who had a stem cell transplant for acute lymphoblastic leukemia, so the T cells may come from the graft donor.

J is TRBJ2-4 and V is TRBV28; TRBD1 aligns across 8 bases. CDR1 is MDHEN and CDR2 is SYDVKM in the germline V gene. The CDR3 is made up of 17 amino acids. V was pared by 6 bases and J by 1 base, with 11 bases of the junction left unmatched. DNA of the CDR3: TGTGCCAGCAGAGACCCGCAGGGGGCTTTCGCCAAAAACATTCAGTACTTC. This encodes CASRDPQGAFAKNIQYF.

V usage is TRBV7-9 and J usage is TRBJ2-5; TRBD1 aligns across 7 bases. The V segment lost 1 base and the J segment 2 bases; nucleotides outside the gene matches: 4. This CDR3 spans 15 amino acids. Per the germline V gene, CDR1 is SEHNR and CDR2 is FQNEAQ (reference sequence). The DNA of the CDR3 is TGTGCCAGCAGCTTAGTGGGACAGTTACAAGAGACCCAGTACTTC. It is translated as CASSLVGQLQETQYF.

The chain recombines TRBV6-1 with TRBJ2-1, with 9 bases that match TRBD1. J was trimmed by 3 bases and V by 6 bases; bases with no gene match: 6. The length of the CDR3 is 15 residues. CDR1 and CDR2 (germline): MNHNS, SASEGT. The chain's CDR3 is CASRLPGQGYNEQFF. The DNA for the CDR3 is TGTGCCAGCAGGCTCCCGGGACAGGGCTACAATGAGCAGTTCTTC.

In this sample, this clonotype turned up a few times. The V and J genes are TRBV18 and TRBJ2-5; the D is unclear. CDR1 and CDR2 from the germline V gene are KGHSH and LQKENI. The CDR3 sequence is 12 residues long. V lost 2 bases and J lost 5, with 6 bases in between. The CDR3 bases are TGTGCCAGCTCACCAGGGTACGAGACCCAGTACTTC. It codes for CASSPGYETQYF. The full variable domain, in which reference TRBV18 and TRBJ2-5 provide the parts outside the CDR3, is NAGVMQNPRHLVRRRGQEARLRCSPMKGHSHVYWYRQLPEEGLKFMVYLQKENIIDESGMPKERFSAEFPKEGPSILRIQQVVRGDSAAYFCASSPGYETQYFGPGTRLLVL.

V usage is TRBV6-5 and J usage is TRBJ1-4; the D is unclear. CDR1 is MNHEY and CDR2 is SVGAGI in the germline V gene. Trimming cost V 0 bases and J 4 bases, with 6 bases left between them. The CDR3 covers 14 residues. The CDR3 region has the DNA TGTGCCAGCAGTTACTCATTACGTAATGAAAAACTGTTTTTT. Translation gives CASSYSLRNEKLFF.

The J gene is TRBJ1-5, the V gene TRBV19, with D maybe TRBD1 (5 bases). V was clipped by 1 base and J by 0 bases, with 10 bases between them. The CDR3 has 16 residues. The germline V gene has CDR1 LNHDA and CDR2 SQIVND (reference sequence). CDR3 nucleotides: TGTGCCAGTAGTATAGGACAGTTCTTTAGCAATCAGCCCCAGCATTTT. Translating gives CASSIGQFFSNQPQHF. The variable domain in full, with the rest retrieved from reference TRBV19 and TRBJ1-5, is DGGITQSPKYLFRKEGQNVTLSCEQNLNHDAMYWYRQDPGQGLRLIYYSQIVNDFQKGDIAEGYSVSREKKESFPLTVTSAQKNPTAFYLCASSIGQFFSNQPQHFGDGTRLSIL.

The chain has TRBV7-8 and TRBJ2-4; tentatively, D is TRBD1 (6 bases). In germline, CDR1 is SGHVS, CDR2 FQNEAQ. V was trimmed by 6 bases and J by 0 bases, leaving 15 bases between them. The CDR3 extends over 16 amino acids. The DNA for the CDR3 is TGTGCCAGCAGTTTGGGGACAATCGTAGCCAAAAACATTCAGTACTTC. Translation: CASSLGTIVAKNIQYF.

This clonotype has a count of ten or more. V gene TRBV12-3 or TRBV12-4 combines with J gene TRBJ2-3; 8 bases are a match to TRBD2. V trimming: 7 bases; J trimming: 0 bases; junction bases outside the gene matches: 6. The CDR3 runs to 15 residues. The chain's CDR3 is CASILSGASTDTQYF. Here the CDR3 DNA reads TGTGCCAGCATCCTTAGCGGGGCCAGCACAGATACGCAGTATTTT.

This chain links TRBV6-4 with TRBJ2-7; 8 positions match TRBD1. The CDR3 consists of 14 residues. Germline-derived CDR1 and CDR2 are MRHNA and SNTAGT. Trimming removed 3 bases from V and 2 bases from J; junction bases left unmatched: 3. The CDR3 loop reads CASSEGTGPYEQYF. The CDR3 DNA reads as TGTGCCAGCAGTGAGGGGACAGGACCCTACGAGCAGTACTTC.

The J gene is TRBJ1-1, the V gene TRBV11-1, with unresolved D. CDR1 SGHAT and CDR2 FQDESV come from the germline V gene (reference sequence). Trimming left V 2 bases short and J 1 base short, with 20 bases between. The CDR3 loop spans 18 amino acids. CDR3 bases: TGTGCCAGCAGCTTACCCCGGATTTCCGGACGAAAGAACACTGAAGCTTTCTTT. It yields the protein CASSLPRISGRKNTEAFF.

This clonotype showed up just a few times. J is TRBJ2-7 and V is TRBV9; TRBD2 aligns across 8 bases. This CDR3 has 13 residues. With V trimmed by 3 bases and J by 6 bases, 5 bases remained unmatched. CDR1 SGDLS and CDR2 YYNGEE come from the germline V gene. The CDR3 region has the DNA TGTGCCAGCAGCGCCGGGACTAGTCTCGAGCAGTACTTC. Translating it yields CASSAGTSLEQYF.

The chain is built from TRBV12-3 or TRBV12-4 and TRBJ2-5, with 7 bases that match TRBD2. Germline trimming cut 5 bases from V and 4 bases from J; bases unmatched to any gene: 16. CDR3 length equals 17 residues. The CDR3 nucleotides read TGTGCCAGCAGTCCGGGCCGGCGGGAGCCTCTTAGAGAGACCCAGTACTTC. Translating gives CASSPGRREPLRETQYF.

The sample holds many counts of this clonotype. This chain joins TRBV7-8 and TRBJ1-2, with 8 nucleotides matching TRBD1. CDR3 length: 14 amino acids. V gave up 3 bases and J gave up 8 bases; unmatched junction bases: 8. Germline assignment: CDR1 SGHVS and CDR2 FQNEAQ. CDR3 DNA: TGTGCCAGCAGCTTTGGGAGACAGGGGATAGGCTACACCTTC. Translation gives CASSFGRQGIGYTF.

In its sample, this clonotype was seen a few times. This chain connects TRBV4-1 to TRBJ2-1; D unresolved. The V gene's germline CDR1 is MGHRA and CDR2 YSYEKL. V was shortened by 1 base and J by 7 bases, with 23 bases between the two germline ends. This CDR3 contains 18 residues. In nucleotides, the CDR3 is TGCGCCAGCAGCCAAGCACGGGTTTTGCAAAACCCCACTAATGAGCAGTTCTTC. It is translated as CASSQARVLQNPTNEQFF.

This chain joins TRBV27 and TRBJ2-1; D gene uncertain. In germline, CDR1 is MNHEY, CDR2 SMNVEV (reference sequence). The CDR3 length is 15 residues. Between the trimmed V and J ends, which lost 6 bases and 1 base, there was a span of 13 bases. CDR3 residues: CASSFRTVSYNEQFF. The CDR3, as DNA: TGTGCCAGCAGCTTTCGAACAGTTTCCTACAATGAGCAGTTCTTC.

V usage is TRBV5-1 and J usage is TRBJ1-2; D remains unclear. Germline CDR1 is SGHRS and CDR2 is YFSETQ. The CDR3 covers 14 residues. V was clipped by 0 bases and J by 8 bases, with 14 bases between them. The CDR3 region has the DNA TGCGCCAGCAGCTTGGTGGATCCCCCTTGGGGCTACACCTTC. It is translated as CASSLVDPPWGYTF. Based on the CDR3 plus reference TRBV5-1 and TRBJ1-2, the full variable domain is KAGVTQTPRYLIKTRGQQVTLSCSPISGHRSVSWYQQTPGQGLQFLFEYFSETQRNKGNFPGRFSGRQFSNSRSEMNVSTLELGDSALYLCASSLVDPPWGYTFGSGTRLTVV.

The chain uses TRBV29-1 and TRBJ1-2; D uncertain. V was pared by 4 bases and J by 8 bases, with 14 bases between. This CDR3 region has 12 residues. The germline CDR1 and CDR2 sequences are SQVTM and ANQGSEA. The CDR3 DNA reads TGCAGCGTTGGGGGTACAGCGCACGGCTACACCTTC. Amino acids: CSVGGTAHGYTF.

The V gene is TRBV18, the J gene TRBJ1-2; tentative D call: TRBD1 (6 bases). This CDR3 region has 13 residues. Between the trimmed V and J ends, which lost 2 bases and 8 bases, there was a span of 12 bases. Per the germline V gene, CDR1 is KGHSH and CDR2 is LQKENI. Here the CDR3 reads CASSPARGFGYTF. Here the CDR3 DNA reads TGTGCCAGCTCACCAGCCAGGGGATTCGGCTACACCTTC.